The sequence of this T cell receptor beta chain was determined in a study of graft-versus-host responses after intestinal transplantation. Notes on this clone: Its antigen is unknown.

Generated by immunoSEQ multiplex PCR, the TCRdb table keeps only in-frame clones and is missing some. The sample comprises about 89,000 clones, 91% of which are singletons, and about 0.1% rests with the top ten. The length of the CDR3 is 14 residues. V lost 1 base and J lost 9; bases outside the gene matches: 4. Looked up from germline, CDR1 is MNHNS and CDR2 is SASEGT. This receptor was obtained from a human donor who received an intestinal transplant. The sequences come from unstimulated CD4+ T cells sorted from spleen or lymph node cells, collected before intestinal transplant. The chain links TRBV6-1 to TRBJ1-1; 11 nucleotides align to TRBD1. CDR3 region: CASSEEDRGPQAFF. Here the CDR3 DNA reads TGTGCCAGCAGTGAAGAGGACAGGGGGCCGCAAGCTTTCTTT.